Listed below are T cell receptor beta chains from one sample, sequenced in a study of blood T cell repertoires in COVID-19. Libraries were prepared by immunoSEQ multiplex PCR; TCRdb keeps only in-frame clonotypes and omits some of them. The repertoire holds approximately 98,000 clones, over 80% seen once, with 15% to 20% in the top ten. Source material: peripheral blood. The origin of the receptors is a man of 80 years or more with acute or convalescent COVID-19. The CDR3 runs from the conserved cysteine through the conserved F or W. D genes are given only for firm matches. Some rows have no size entry. The others give once, few or many, or a class for an expanded clone.

j_call clone_size cdr3_length v_call d_call cdr3_aa cdr3_nt
TRBJ1-1 NA 15 TRBV6-5 TRBD1 CASRPDRARDTEAFF TGTGCCAGCAGACCGGACAGGGCGAGGGACACTGAAGCTTTCTTT
TRBJ2-1 NA 14 TRBV29-1 TRBD2 CSVGRLAENPEQFF TGCAGCGTTGGACGACTAGCGGAAAACCCTGAGCAGTTCTTC
TRBJ2-7 NA 13 TRBV30 TRBD2 CAWGAGTRREQYF TGTGCCTGGGGCGCCGGGACTAGACGCGAGCAGTACTTC
TRBJ1-6 NA 19 TRBV27 TRBD1 CASSSWTGGLISYNSPLHF TGTGCCAGCAGTTCCTGGACAGGGGGACTTATCTCCTATAATTCACCCCTCCACTTT
TRBJ2-2 once 14 TRBV7-2 NA CASSPRQDTGELFF TGTGCCAGCAGCCCCCGACAGGACACCGGGGAGCTGTTTTTT
TRBJ2-7 few 13 TRBV5-6 NA CASSLGRKSEQYF TGTGCCAGCAGCTTAGGGAGAAAGAGCGAGCAGTACTTC
TRBJ1-5 NA 16 TRBV28 NA CASSIFRDDSNQPQHF TGTGCCAGCAGCATATTCAGGGATGATAGCAATCAGCCCCAGCATTTT
TRBJ1-2 NA 11 TRBV28 NA CASSDRDGYTF TGTGCCAGCAGTGATCGAGATGGCTACACCTTC
TRBJ1-5 once 12 TRBV6-5 NA CASASVGQPQHF TGTGCCAGCGCCAGTGTTGGTCAGCCCCAGCATTTT
TRBJ2-4 NA 12 TRBV2 NA CASLLNRNIQYF TGTGCCAGCCTTTTAAATAGAAACATTCAGTACTTC
TRBJ1-1 NA 12 TRBV9 NA CASSAQGTEAFF TGTGCCAGCAGCGCCCAGGGGACTGAAGCTTTCTTT
TRBJ2-1 NA 19 TRBV27 NA CASSFPPSFDTGPYNEQFF TGTGCCAGCAGTTTCCCGCCCTCTTTTGATACAGGCCCCTACAATGAGCAGTTCTTC
TRBJ2-7 NA 13 TRBV6-5 TRBD1 CASSRTGDYEQYF TGTGCCAGCAGTAGGACAGGGGACTACGAGCAGTACTTC
TRBJ2-7 once 15 TRBV9 TRBD1 CASSVGGTGPYEQYF TGTGCCAGCAGCGTAGGGGGGACAGGACCATACGAGCAGTACTTC
TRBJ1-1 NA 16 TRBV19 TRBD1 CASSPPFGTANTEAFF TGTGCCAGTAGTCCCCCCTTCGGGACAGCGAACACTGAAGCTTTCTTT
TRBJ2-7 NA 12 TRBV27 NA CASRTGRYEQYF TGTGCCAGCAGAACAGGGCGGTACGAGCAGTACTTC
TRBJ1-6 NA 13 TRBV12-3/TRBV12-4 NA CASRNRAGSPLHF TGTGCCAGCAGGAACAGGGCAGGATCACCCCTCCACTTT
TRBJ1-6 few 15 TRBV28 TRBD1 CASSPAGGGYSPLHF TGTGCCAGCAGTCCAGCAGGGGGTGGATATTCACCCCTCCACTTT
TRBJ2-7 NA 15 TRBV5-1 TRBD1 CASSLEGQGVREQYF TGCGCCAGCAGCTTGGAGGGACAGGGGGTAAGGGAGCAGTACTTC
TRBJ2-2 NA 15 TRBV19 TRBD2 CASSRTSWETGELFF TGTGCCAGTAGTCGGACTAGCTGGGAAACCGGGGAGCTGTTTTTT
TRBJ1-1 NA 15 TRBV24-1 NA CATSGPQGMNTEAFF TGTGCCACCAGTGGGCCCCAGGGGATGAACACTGAAGCTTTCTTT
TRBJ2-7 NA 14 TRBV28 TRBD2 CASTGGRTPYEQYF TGTGCCAGCACCGGCGGGAGGACACCCTACGAGCAGTACTTC
TRBJ2-5 NA 14 TRBV28 TRBD1 CASSLDRVVETQYF TGTGCCAGCAGCCTCGACAGGGTGGTGGAGACCCAGTACTTC
TRBJ2-2 NA 16 TRBV6-4 TRBD1 CASKGQGSANTGELFF TGTGCCAGCAAGGGACAGGGCTCCGCGAACACCGGGGAGCTGTTTTTT
TRBJ2-7 NA 15 TRBV7-2 TRBD2 CASSSLAGVDYEQYF TGTGCCAGCAGCTCGCTAGCGGGAGTCGACTACGAGCAGTACTTC
TRBJ2-7 NA 13 TRBV7-2 TRBD1 CASSLGQVGEQYF TGTGCCAGCAGCCTAGGACAGGTAGGCGAGCAGTACTTC
TRBJ2-7 NA 12 TRBV30 NA CAWSPVSPEQYF TGTGCCTGGAGTCCAGTCTCACCCGAGCAGTACTTC
TRBJ1-1 NA 14 TRBV7-9 TRBD1 CASSFGTAIAEAFF TGTGCCAGCAGCTTCGGGACAGCTATAGCTGAAGCTTTCTTT
TRBJ2-1 NA 15 TRBV9 NA CASSVGLDSYNEQFF TGTGCCAGCAGCGTAGGACTAGACAGCTACAATGAGCAGTTCTTC
TRBJ2-2 NA 14 TRBV11-2 NA CASSSGTKAGELFF TGTGCCAGCAGCTCCGGGACAAAAGCCGGGGAGCTGTTTTTT
TRBJ1-3 few 13 TRBV2 TRBD1 CASSADRENTIYF TGTGCCAGCAGCGCCGACAGGGAGAACACCATATATTTT
TRBJ2-2 NA 15 TRBV9 NA CASSVAASLTGELFF TGTGCCAGCAGCGTAGCCGCTAGCCTAACCGGGGAGCTGTTTTTT
TRBJ2-1 NA 15 TRBV9 TRBD2 CASSVVAGGINEQFF TGTGCCAGCAGCGTAGTGGCGGGGGGCATCAATGAGCAGTTCTTC
TRBJ2-2 NA 12 TRBV6-1 NA CASTSPTGELFF TGTGCCAGCACGTCCCCCACCGGGGAGCTGTTTTTT
TRBJ2-1 NA 16 TRBV21-1 NA CASSTPTSGRANEQFF TGTGCCAGCAGCACACCGACTAGCGGGAGGGCCAATGAGCAGTTCTTC
TRBJ1-4 NA 14 TRBV7-2 TRBD1 CASSSGTGEEKLFF TGTGCCAGCAGCTCCGGGACAGGGGAGGAAAAACTGTTTTTT
TRBJ2-2 once 15 TRBV6-6 TRBD2 CASSQLAVNTGELFF TGTGCCAGCAGCCAACTAGCGGTGAACACCGGGGAGCTGTTTTTT
TRBJ1-4 NA 16 TRBV3-1/TRBV3-2 TRBD1 CASSQGLPGTGNRLFF TGTGCCAGCAGCCAAGGGCTCCCCGGGACAGGGAACAGGCTGTTTTTT
TRBJ2-1 few 14 TRBV10-3 TRBD2 CAIRGDSAYNEQFF TGTGCCATCCGGGGGGATTCAGCCTACAATGAGCAGTTCTTC
TRBJ2-7 NA 13 TRBV10-1 NA CASSPRTSYEQYF TGCGCCAGCAGTCCCAGGACATCCTACGAGCAGTACTTC
TRBJ2-2 few 13 TRBV15 NA CATSSKNTGELFF TGTGCCACCAGCAGTAAAAACACCGGGGAGCTGTTTTTT
TRBJ2-3 few 13 TRBV7-2 NA CASRPPPGNTQYF TGTGCCAGCAGGCCCCCCCCGGGGAATACGCAGTATTTT
TRBJ1-3 NA 12 TRBV7-2 NA CASSLVRNTIYF TGTGCCAGCAGCTTAGTCAGAAACACCATATATTTT
TRBJ2-5 NA 12 TRBV24-1 TRBD2 CATGLAGETQYF TGTGCCACAGGACTAGCGGGGGAGACCCAGTACTTC
TRBJ1-6 NA 14 TRBV7-2 NA CASSQQGWGSPLHF TGTGCCAGCAGCCAACAGGGTTGGGGATCACCCCTCCACTTT
TRBJ2-1 NA 17 TRBV11-3 TRBD2 CASSLDRGLAGGGEQFF TGTGCCAGCAGCTTAGATCGGGGACTAGCGGGAGGCGGTGAGCAGTTCTTC
TRBJ2-4 NA 11 TRBV6-5 NA CASRKGDIQYF TGTGCCAGCAGGAAAGGGGACATTCAGTACTTC
TRBJ1-5 NA 19 TRBV7-2 TRBD1 CASSLAPGQGAISNQPQHF TGTGCCAGCAGCTTAGCCCCGGGACAGGGGGCTATCAGCAATCAGCCCCAGCATTTT
TRBJ2-2 NA 15 TRBV6-5 TRBD1 CASSPDRGQTGELFF TGTGCCAGCAGTCCAGACAGGGGTCAAACCGGGGAGCTGTTTTTT
TRBJ1-5 NA 13 TRBV6-2/TRBV6-3 NA CASSSSGNQPQHF TGTGCCAGCAGCTCGTCGGGGAATCAGCCCCAGCATTTT